The 14 T cell receptor beta chains below all came from one sample that was sequenced in a study of T cell changes during pregnancy in multiple sclerosis. The method was immunoSEQ multiplex PCR; TCRdb's version includes in-frame clones alone and lacks a portion of them. This sample yields under 70,000 clones, of which around 91% are seen a single time; approximately 6.6% belongs to the top ten. This specimen was peripheral blood, taken in the third trimester of pregnancy. These receptors all stem from a female donor in good health, enrolled as a control in a pregnancy study.

The chain recombines TRBV19 with TRBJ1-5; no reliable D call. CDR3 length equals 14 residues. Germline V gene lookup returns CDR1 LNHDA and CDR2 SQIVND (reference sequence). Trimming left V 3 bases short and J 0 bases short, with 6 bases between. CDR3 loop: CASSIDTSNQPQHF. In DNA form, the CDR3 reads TGTGCCAGTAGTATCGACACTAGCAATCAGCCCCAGCATTTT.

The chain joins TRBV6-6 to TRBJ2-3; no clear D gene. In germline, CDR1 is MNHNY, CDR2 SVGAGI (reference sequence). Trimming cost V 0 bases and J 0 bases, with 4 bases left between them. The CDR3 totals 14 residues. CDR3 nucleotides: TGTGCCAGCAGTTACTCGGCAAGCACAGATACGCAGTATTTT. Its translation is CASSYSASTDTQYF.

The chain recombines TRBV12-5 with TRBJ2-3, with 7 bases that match TRBD1. The trim removed 6 bases at V and 7 bases at J, leaving 10 bases unmatched. This CDR3 region has 14 residues. Germline V CDR1 and CDR2: LGHNT, FRNRAP. The CDR3 bases are TGTGCTAGTGGCCCGGGACAGCTGGGTCATACGCAGTATTTT. Translated: CASGPGQLGHTQYF.

The chain recombines TRBV9 with TRBJ2-1; D perhaps matches TRBD2 (6 bases). The CDR3 sequence is 21 residues long. The germline V gene has CDR1 SGDLS and CDR2 YYNGEE. V gave up 2 bases and J gave up 1 base, with 28 bases separating them. Here the CDR3 reads CASSVGMSLATGGGSYNEQFF. DNA of the CDR3: TGTGCCAGCAGCGTCGGGATGTCCCTAGCGACCGGAGGAGGGTCCTACAATGAGCAGTTCTTC.

The chain couples TRBV2 to TRBJ1-1; possibly TRBD1 for D (6 bases). Germline CDR1 reads SNHLY; CDR2 reads FYNNEI. This CDR3 comprises 12 residues. The V and J ends lost 4 bases and 6 bases respectively, with 9 bases between them. The CDR3 DNA sequence: TGTGCCAGCAGTGGGGCAGGGGCTGAAGCTTTCTTT. Protein: CASSGAGAEAFF.

The chain links TRBV7-2 to TRBJ2-4; TRBD1 matches at 7 bases. With V trimmed by 1 base and J by 12 bases, 15 bases remained unmatched. The CDR3 consists of 16 residues. The germline V gene has CDR1 SGHTA and CDR2 FQGNSA. The DNA for the CDR3 is TGTGCCAGCAGCTTAGGGCACGGGACAGCGTTCCCCCATCAGTACTTC. It codes for CASSLGHGTAFPHQYF.

The rearrangement uses TRBV2 and TRBJ2-1, with 7 bases aligning to TRBD2. In germline, CDR1 is SNHLY, CDR2 FYNNEI. V shed 6 bases, J shed 4 bases, and the junction held 9 bases outside the gene matches. The CDR3 sequence is 15 residues long. The chain's CDR3 is CASSDASGGYNEQFF. DNA of the CDR3: TGTGCCAGCAGCGACGCTAGCGGTGGTTACAATGAGCAGTTCTTC.

This CDR3 is CASSLWQGTEAFF. CDR3 nucleotide sequence: TGTGCCAGCAGTTTATGGCAGGGGACTGAAGCTTTCTTT. This sequence joins TRBV27 and TRBJ1-1; a possible D gene is TRBD1 (6 bases). The CDR3 extends over 13 amino acids. CDR1 MNHEY and CDR2 SMNVEV come from the germline V gene (reference sequence). Trimming shortened V by 1 base and J by 5 bases, and 8 bases separated the two germline ends.

The chain carries TRBV27 and TRBJ2-2, with 7 bases lining up with TRBD2. The CDR3 consists of 18 residues. The J segment lost 8 bases and the V segment lost 2 bases, leaving 17 bases of the junction unmatched. CDR1 and CDR2 (germline): MNHEY, SMNVEV (reference sequence). The CDR3 DNA reads TGTGCCAGCAGTTTAGAGGTACAGCGGGGTTCAATATCGGGGGAGCTGTTTTTT. This codes for CASSLEVQRGSISGELFF.

V usage is TRBV7-9 and J usage is TRBJ2-2, with 7 nucleotides matching TRBD2. CDR3 length equals 16 residues. V gave up 5 bases and J gave up 0 bases; unmatched junction bases: 6. Germline V gene sequence: CDR1 SEHNR, CDR2 FQNEAQ (reference sequence). The CDR3 DNA reads as TGTGCCAGCAGCGTGCCCGGGACTACGAACACCGGGGAGCTGTTTTTT. Protein sequence: CASSVPGTTNTGELFF.

This chain links TRBV15 with TRBJ2-2; D gene unclear. This CDR3 is 12 amino acids long. Germline CDR1 reads LNHNV; CDR2 reads YYDKDF (reference sequence). Trimming took 4 bases from V and 5 from J, leaving 5 bases between them. This CDR3 reads CATSTTTGELFF. The DNA for the CDR3 is TGTGCCACCAGCACAACAACCGGGGAGCTGTTTTTT.

The chain has TRBV11-2 and TRBJ2-7; no clear D. Trimming left V 3 bases short and J 4 bases short, with 7 bases between. The germline V gene has CDR1 SGHAT and CDR2 FQNNGV. This CDR3 region has 12 residues. In DNA form, the CDR3 reads TGTGCCAGCAGCTTTCCCGGGTACGAGCAGTACTTC. It yields the protein CASSFPGYEQYF.

This clone appeared a single time. The rearrangement joins TRBV5-1 to TRBJ2-7; perhaps TRBD1 as D (6 bases). V lost 6 bases and J 2 bases, leaving 18 bases between the germline ends. The CDR3 sequence is 15 residues long. The germline gives CDR1 SGHRS, CDR2 YFSETQ. The CDR3 nucleotides read TGCGCCAGCAAGATCGGGACAACTACAACCTACGAGCAGTACTTC. It is translated as CASKIGTTTTYEQYF.

This chain connects TRBV18 to TRBJ2-5; possibly TRBD1 for D (5 bases). V was pared by 8 bases and J by 5 bases, with 18 bases between. The CDR3 runs to 14 residues. Per the germline V gene, CDR1 is KGHSH and CDR2 is LQKENI. CDR3 DNA sequence: TGTGCCAGCCAGATAGGGGCGGCGAGGGAGACCCAGTACTTC. Translating it yields CASQIGAARETQYF.